The present T cell receptor (beta chain) was sequenced within a study of regulatory T cells in long-lasting Graves disease. At least ten counts were recorded for this clonotype. As yet, its antigen is unknown. This CDR3 contains 14 residues. V was pared by 2 bases and J by 0 bases, with 9 bases between. The germline V gene has CDR1 SGHDT and CDR2 YYEEEE. Documented time point: newly diagnosed GD, antithyroid drugs for less than 3 months. The authors made the TCR library using RNA they extracted from PBMCs. In building TCR beta libraries, iRepertoire HTBI primers were used together with Arm-PCR of CDR3 regions. TCRdb recomputed calls from the multiplex PCR reads with MiXCR, one row per CDR3 protein. The sample consists of over 450,000 distinct CDR3 sequences, about 11% of them appearing once. Study-level points and caveats: Persistent patients shared some 2,500 public clonotypes among themselves. Newly diagnosed patients shared fewer, at some 970.

The same data also went into a second study, on T cells in Graves' hyperthyroidism and ophthalmopathy. That source notes: RT-PCR in the first round (using the HTBI primer set) targeted the TCR CDR3. A 13 V-J model separated ophthalmopathy from stable hyperthyroidism.

The source is a woman in her 30s with Graves disease. This chain joins TRBV5-6 and TRBJ2-7; D possibly corresponds to TRBD2 (6 bases). Sequencing was performed on peripheral blood mononuclear cells (PBMCs), taken at new diagnosis, from a patient treated with antithyroid drugs. CDR3 DNA sequence: TGTGCCAGCAGCTTCGTCGGGAGCTCCTACGAGCAGTACTTC. It translates to CASSFVGSSYEQYF.